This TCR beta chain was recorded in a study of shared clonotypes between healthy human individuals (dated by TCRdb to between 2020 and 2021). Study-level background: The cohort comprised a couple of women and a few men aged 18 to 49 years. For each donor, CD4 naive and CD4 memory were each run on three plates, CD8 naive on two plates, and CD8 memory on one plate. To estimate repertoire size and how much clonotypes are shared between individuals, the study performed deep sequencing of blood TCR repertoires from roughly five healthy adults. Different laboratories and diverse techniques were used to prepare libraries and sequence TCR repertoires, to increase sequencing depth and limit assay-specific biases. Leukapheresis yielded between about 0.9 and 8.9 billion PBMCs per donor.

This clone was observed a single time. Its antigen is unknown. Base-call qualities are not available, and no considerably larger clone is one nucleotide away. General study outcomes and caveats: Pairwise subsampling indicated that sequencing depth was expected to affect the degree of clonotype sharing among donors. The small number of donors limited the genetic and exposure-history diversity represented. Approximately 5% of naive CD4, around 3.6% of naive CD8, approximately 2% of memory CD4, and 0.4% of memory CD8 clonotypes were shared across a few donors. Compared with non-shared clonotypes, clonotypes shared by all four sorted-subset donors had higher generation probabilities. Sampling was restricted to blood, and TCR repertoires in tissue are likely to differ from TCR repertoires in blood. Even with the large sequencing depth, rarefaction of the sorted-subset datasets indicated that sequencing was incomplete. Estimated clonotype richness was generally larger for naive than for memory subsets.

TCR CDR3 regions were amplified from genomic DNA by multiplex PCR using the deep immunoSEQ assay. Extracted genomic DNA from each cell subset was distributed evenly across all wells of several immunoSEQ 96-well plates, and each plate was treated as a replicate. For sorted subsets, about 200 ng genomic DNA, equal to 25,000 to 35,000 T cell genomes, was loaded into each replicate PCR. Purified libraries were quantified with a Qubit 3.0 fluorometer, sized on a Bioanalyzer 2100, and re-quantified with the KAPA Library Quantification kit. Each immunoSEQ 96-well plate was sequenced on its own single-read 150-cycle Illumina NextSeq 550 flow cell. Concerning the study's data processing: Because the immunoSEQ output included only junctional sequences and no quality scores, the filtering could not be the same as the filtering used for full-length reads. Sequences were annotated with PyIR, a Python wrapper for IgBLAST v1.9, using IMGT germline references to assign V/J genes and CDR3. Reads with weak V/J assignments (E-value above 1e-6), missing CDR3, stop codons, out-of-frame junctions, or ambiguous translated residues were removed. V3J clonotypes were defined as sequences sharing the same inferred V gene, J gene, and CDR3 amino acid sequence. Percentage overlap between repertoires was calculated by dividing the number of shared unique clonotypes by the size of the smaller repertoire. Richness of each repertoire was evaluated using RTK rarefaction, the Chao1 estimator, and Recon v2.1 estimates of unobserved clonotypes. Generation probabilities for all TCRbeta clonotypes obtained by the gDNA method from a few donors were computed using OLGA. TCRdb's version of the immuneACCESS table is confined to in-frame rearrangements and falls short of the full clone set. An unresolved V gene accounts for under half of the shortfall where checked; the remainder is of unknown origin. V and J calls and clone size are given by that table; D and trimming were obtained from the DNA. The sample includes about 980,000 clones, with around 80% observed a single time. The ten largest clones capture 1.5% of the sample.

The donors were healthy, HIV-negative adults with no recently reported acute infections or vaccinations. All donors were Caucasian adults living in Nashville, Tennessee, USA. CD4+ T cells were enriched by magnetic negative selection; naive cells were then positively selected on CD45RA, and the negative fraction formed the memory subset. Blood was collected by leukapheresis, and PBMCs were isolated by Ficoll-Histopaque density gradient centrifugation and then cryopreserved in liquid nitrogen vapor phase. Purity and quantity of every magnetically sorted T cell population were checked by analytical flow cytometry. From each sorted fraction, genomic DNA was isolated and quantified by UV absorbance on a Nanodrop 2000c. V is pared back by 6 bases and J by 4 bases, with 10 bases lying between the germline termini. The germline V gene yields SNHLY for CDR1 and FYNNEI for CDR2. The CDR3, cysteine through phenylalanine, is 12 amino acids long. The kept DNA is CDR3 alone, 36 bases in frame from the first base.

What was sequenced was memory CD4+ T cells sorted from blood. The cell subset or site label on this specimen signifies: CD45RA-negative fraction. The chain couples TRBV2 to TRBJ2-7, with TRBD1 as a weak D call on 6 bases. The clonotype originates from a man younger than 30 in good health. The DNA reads TGTGCCAGCAGCCGGGACACTTACGAGCAGTACTTC. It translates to CASSRDTYEQYF.